This passage covers 24 T cell receptor beta chains from one sample sequenced in a study of T cell repertoires in ileal Crohn's disease. Time point defined: neoterminal ileum biopsy at postoperative endoscopy, about 6 months after surgery. This table comes from immunoSEQ multiplex PCR, and its TCRdb copy is limited to in-frame clones, with some not included. The sample lists over 10,000 clones, about 77% occurring once. Sequencing used ileal tissue. These receptors were taken from an adult with Crohn's disease.

As to this clone: Other DNA sequences of this sample code for an identical CDR3. The chain is built from TRBV5-1 and TRBJ2-5; D gene uncertain. The CDR3 sequence is 12 residues long. The ends were cut back, 1 base at V and 4 bases at J, with 5 bases in the middle. Per germline, CDR1 SGHRS and CDR2 YFSETQ. CDR3 sequence: CASSLNGETQYF. CDR3 DNA sequence: TGCGCCAGCAGCTTGAACGGAGAGACCCAGTACTTC.

A few counts support this clone. The chain carries TRBV14 and TRBJ2-3; perhaps TRBD2 as D (5 bases). The V gene lost 0 bases and the J gene lost 4 bases, with 8 bases spanning the gap. Germline V gene sequence: CDR1 SGHDN, CDR2 FVKESK. There are 14 residues in the CDR3. The CDR3 sequence is CASSQDRGSDTQYF. In nucleotides, the CDR3 is TGTGCCAGCAGCCAAGATAGAGGGTCAGATACGCAGTATTTT.

This clone was seen once. The gene calls are TRBV6-6 and TRBJ2-7; a weak D match, TRBD1 (6 bases). The CDR3 runs to 14 residues. Germline V gene data show CDR1 as MNHNY and CDR2 as SVGAGI (reference sequence). V lost 7 bases to trimming and J lost 2 bases, with 15 bases between them. CDR3 sequence (DNA): TGTGCCAGCACTAGGAGAGGGGGAACCTACGAGCAGTACTTC. It specifies CASTRRGGTYEQYF.

The chain links TRBV29-1 to TRBJ2-1; D is ambiguous. V was cut by 6 bases and J by 4 bases, with 7 bases left in between. The germline gives CDR1 SQVTM, CDR2 ANQGSEA. The CDR3 covers 11 residues. CDR3 in amino acids: CSVNEYNEQFF. The CDR3 bases are TGCAGCGTCAACGAGTACAATGAGCAGTTCTTC.

CDR3 region: CASSTGNQPQHF. The CDR3 nucleotides are TGTGCCAGTAGTACCGGCAATCAGCCCCAGCATTTT. V gene TRBV19 combines with J gene TRBJ1-5; D is unresolved. Looked up from germline, CDR1 is LNHDA and CDR2 is SQIVND (reference sequence). V shed 4 bases and J shed 2 bases, with 3 bases lying between them. The CDR3 runs 12 residues.

CDR3 residues: CASRQQVSSYEQYF. As DNA, the CDR3 is TGTGCCAGCCGACAACAGGTTAGCTCCTACGAGCAGTACTTC. This chain uses TRBV6-6 with TRBJ2-7; a possible D gene is TRBD1 (5 bases). Germline lookup yields CDR1 MNHNY and CDR2 SVGAGI (reference sequence). This CDR3 region has 14 residues. Trimming took off 8 bases at V and 0 bases at J, with 14 bases between the two ends.

The V gene is TRBV14, the J gene TRBJ2-1, with a possible D match to TRBD2 (6 bases). Germline V gene sequence: CDR1 SGHDN, CDR2 FVKESK. V gave up 5 bases and J gave up 7 bases, with 21 bases separating them. The CDR3 consists of 16 residues. This chain's CDR3 is CASSNGRDLLGNEQFF. In nucleotides, the CDR3 is TGTGCCAGCAGCAACGGCCGGGACTTATTGGGAAATGAGCAGTTCTTC.

The V call is TRBV6-1, the J call TRBJ1-2; 7 nucleotides match TRBD1. The germline CDR1 and CDR2 sequences are MNHNS and SASEGT. The CDR3 length is 12 residues. With V trimmed by 6 bases and J by 9 bases, 7 bases remained unmatched. The CDR3 sequence: CASREQGSSYTF. CDR3 DNA sequence: TGTGCCAGCAGGGAACAGGGGTCTAGCTACACCTTC.

This chain joins TRBV6-5 and TRBJ1-2, with TRBD1 as a possible D gene (5 bases). Germline-derived CDR1 and CDR2 are MNHEY and SVGAGI. V shed 6 bases and J shed 4 bases, with 12 bases lying between them. The CDR3 contains 13 residues. CDR3 region: CASRSTVLYGYTF. In DNA, the CDR3 is TGTGCCAGCAGGTCGACAGTCCTCTATGGCTACACCTTC.

The chain couples TRBV5-4 to TRBJ1-2; 7 bases are a match to TRBD1. CDR1 is SGHNT, CDR2 YYREEE, per germline (reference sequence). This CDR3 has 13 residues. The V segment lost 4 bases and the J segment 4 bases; nucleotides outside the gene matches: 4. The CDR3 nucleotides are TGTGCCAGCAGCGCGGGACAGCTCTATGGCTACACCTTC. It encodes CASSAGQLYGYTF.

This clone was detected only a few times. The CDR3 nucleotides read TGTGCCAGCAGCTTTATTGGCCAGGGCCGGGAGACCCAGTACTTC. This gives the protein CASSFIGQGRETQYF. This chain uses TRBV7-9 with TRBJ2-5; a possible D gene is TRBD1 (5 bases). The CDR3 sequence is 15 residues long. V dropped 3 bases and J dropped 5 bases, with 16 bases sitting between them. CDR1 and CDR2 (germline): SEHNR, FQNEAQ (reference sequence).

The chain joins TRBV5-1 to TRBJ2-7; D remains ambiguous. This CDR3 is 11 amino acids long. The germline V gene has CDR1 SGHRS and CDR2 YFSETQ. Trimming removed 0 bases from V and 6 bases from J, with 4 bases in between. Here the CDR3 reads CASSLGPEQYF. CDR3 in DNA: TGCGCCAGCAGCTTGGGGCCCGAGCAGTACTTC. Full variable domain (missing parts from reference TRBV5-1 and TRBJ2-7): KAGVTQTPRYLIKTRGQQVTLSCSPISGHRSVSWYQQTPGQGLQFLFEYFSETQRNKGNFPGRFSGRQFSNSRSEMNVSTLELGDSALYLCASSLGPEQYFGPGTRLTVT.

This clone is a singleton in its sample. The chain couples TRBV12-5 to TRBJ2-1; D is perhaps TRBD2 (8 bases). Germline V gene sequence: CDR1 LGHNT, CDR2 FRNRAP. The ends were cut back, 5 bases at V and 12 bases at J, with 32 bases in the middle. The CDR3 runs to 18 residues. This CDR3 is CASGNGTEVAGRRGSQFF. CDR3 nucleotide sequence: TGTGCTAGTGGTAACGGGACAGAGGTAGCGGGAAGGCGGGGATCGCAGTTCTTC.

The genes are TRBV11-3 and TRBJ2-1; weak D call: TRBD2 (6 bases). This CDR3 is built from 13 residues. Per the germline V gene, CDR1 is SGHNT and CDR2 is YENEEA. The V end lost 5 bases, the J end lost 8 bases, and 13 bases lay between the germline ends. In DNA, the CDR3 is TGTGCCAGCAGCCCGAAGACGGGGGATGAGCAGTTCTTC. It is translated as CASSPKTGDEQFF.

The gene calls are TRBV6-6 and TRBJ2-5; D might be TRBD2 (5 bases). This CDR3 region has 15 residues. The V gene lost 2 bases and the J gene lost 2 bases, with 12 bases spanning the gap. The germline V gene encodes CDR1 MNHNY and CDR2 SVGAGI (reference sequence). The DNA of the CDR3 is TGTGCCAGCAGTTACAGAACTAGTTTACAAGAGACCCAGTACTTC. Translating it yields CASSYRTSLQETQYF.

Concerning this clone: Relative to the germline gene, one junction end is altered; a read error may explain this. The V gene is TRBV7-7, the J gene TRBJ1-5, with 7 bases identical to TRBD1. The CDR3 loop spans 19 amino acids. Germline assignment: CDR1 SSHAT and CDR2 FNYEAQ (reference sequence). CDR3 in amino acids: CASSGRPPAHRGSRPAQHF. CDR3 DNA sequence: TGTGCTAGCAGCGGACGACCCCCCGCACACAGGGGATCCAGGCCAGCCCAGCATTTT.

This clone was seen a handful of times. V usage is TRBV5-5 and J usage is TRBJ1-6; D is uncertain. The germline V gene has CDR1 SGHKS and CDR2 YYEKEE (reference sequence). This CDR3 has 18 residues. V lost 3 bases, J lost 0 bases, and 16 bases lay in between. The CDR3 nucleotides are TGTGCCAGCAGCTACCTGGGGTGGAGGAGCTCCTATAATTCACCCCTCCACTTT. Translated, it gives CASSYLGWRSSYNSPLHF.

This chain links TRBV5-1 with TRBJ1-2, with 10 bases that match TRBD1. The CDR3 spans 16 residues. Trimming removed 4 bases from V and 0 bases from J; junction bases left unmatched: 6. Per the germline V gene, CDR1 is SGHRS and CDR2 is YFSETQ. The DNA for the CDR3 is TGCGCCAGCAGCACAGGACAGGGGGGACCTAACTATGGCTACACCTTC. Amino acid sequence: CASSTGQGGPNYGYTF.

The V gene is TRBV27, the J gene TRBJ2-3, with D maybe TRBD2 (5 bases). CDR3 length: 15 residues. CDR1 and CDR2 (germline): MNHEY, SMNVEV (reference sequence). Trimming left V 2 bases short and J 1 base short, with 10 bases between. DNA for the CDR3: TGTGCCAGCAGTTTACGGGGAGTAGGCACAGATACGCAGTATTTT. Translated: CASSLRGVGTDTQYF.

This clone has more than one count but fewer than ten. V is TRBV9 and J is TRBJ2-2, with D tentatively TRBD1 (7 bases). This CDR3 region has 14 residues. Trimming removed 1 base at V and 5 bases at J, with 9 bases between. In germline, CDR1 is SGDLS, CDR2 YYNGEE. The CDR3, as DNA: TGTGCCAGCAGCGTACAGGGGGGAACCGGGGAGCTGTTTTTT. This translates into CASSVQGGTGELFF. Full variable domain (rest looked up from reference TRBV9 and TRBJ2-2): DSGVTQTPKHLITATGQRVTLRCSPRSGDLSVYWYQQSLDQGLQFLIQYYNGEERAKGNILERFSAQQFPDLHSELNLSSLELGDSALYFCASSVQGGTGELFFGEGSRLTVL.

This chain's CDR3 is CASSYSVRLAGETQYF. The CDR3 bases are TGTGCCAGCAGTTACTCAGTCCGACTAGCGGGGGAGACCCAGTACTTC. This chain connects TRBV6-5 to TRBJ2-5, with TRBD2 matching 11 bases. CDR1 is MNHEY, CDR2 SVGAGI, per germline. V shed 0 bases and J 5 bases; nucleotides not matched to a gene: 5. The CDR3 spans 16 residues.

This chain links TRBV5-1 with TRBJ2-7, with 11 bases identical to TRBD1. The CDR3 extends over 15 amino acids. Germline-derived CDR1 and CDR2 are SGHRS and YFSETQ. V dropped 4 bases and J dropped 5; count of bases not matched to a gene: 8. CDR3 amino acids: CASSPGGTGGDEQYF. CDR3 in DNA: TGCGCCAGCAGCCCTGGGGGGACAGGGGGGGACGAGCAGTACTTC.

This clone was counted a few times. The chain employs TRBV6-4 and TRBJ2-1; 13 positions match TRBD2. V shed 3 bases and J 8 bases; nucleotides not matched to a gene: 7. Germline CDR1 MRHNA, CDR2 SNTAGT. The length of the CDR3 is 16 residues. The CDR3 DNA follows: TGTGCCAGCAGTGAAACTAGCGGGGGGGGACGGGATGAGCAGTTCTTC. Translating gives CASSETSGGGRDEQFF.

The V call is TRBV6-5, the J call TRBJ1-5; maybe TRBD1 (5 bases). The length of the CDR3 is 14 residues. Trimming took 5 bases from V and 7 from J, leaving 15 bases between them. Germline V lookup: CDR1 MNHEY, CDR2 SVGAGI. The CDR3 sequence is CASSPGGREQPQHF. The CDR3 nucleotides read TGTGCCAGCAGTCCGGGGGGGAGGGAACAGCCCCAGCATTTT.